This TCR beta chain comes out of a study of T cell changes during pregnancy in multiple sclerosis (dated by TCRdb to about 2019). Turning to the overall study: In women with multiple sclerosis, the researchers looked at how the T cell repertoire shifted as pregnancy progressed.

V ends up 0 bases short and J 7 bases short, with an unmatched junction base count of 14. CDR1 SGDLS and CDR2 YYNGEE are derived from the germline V gene. The CDR3 measures 18 amino acids from cysteine to phenylalanine. The kept DNA is CDR3 alone, 54 bases in frame from the first base. Worth noting for this clone: Its cognate antigen has yet to be identified. Base-call qualities are not available, and no considerably larger clone is one nucleotide away.

Libraries were prepared through the immunoSEQ multiplex PCR assay. Held by TCRdb, this immuneACCESS table contains in-frame sequences only and omits some clones. Under half of the omission traces to an unresolved V gene where checked; the cause of the rest is unknown. This sample holds some 52,000 clones; approximately 92% were observed only once. The top ten clones comprise around 0.38% of the sample. Recombination connected TRBV9 to TRBJ2-1; TRBD2 agrees with 9 junctional bases. The TCR originated in a female donor with multiple sclerosis, enrolled in a pregnancy study. The sequenced sample was CD4+ T cells from peripheral blood mononuclear cells, obtained before pregnancy. At the DNA level, the sequence is TGTGCCAGCAGCGTAGATAGCGGGAGTAGCGGGGGATGGAATGAGCAGTTCTTC. This codes for CASSVDSGSSGGWNEQFF.